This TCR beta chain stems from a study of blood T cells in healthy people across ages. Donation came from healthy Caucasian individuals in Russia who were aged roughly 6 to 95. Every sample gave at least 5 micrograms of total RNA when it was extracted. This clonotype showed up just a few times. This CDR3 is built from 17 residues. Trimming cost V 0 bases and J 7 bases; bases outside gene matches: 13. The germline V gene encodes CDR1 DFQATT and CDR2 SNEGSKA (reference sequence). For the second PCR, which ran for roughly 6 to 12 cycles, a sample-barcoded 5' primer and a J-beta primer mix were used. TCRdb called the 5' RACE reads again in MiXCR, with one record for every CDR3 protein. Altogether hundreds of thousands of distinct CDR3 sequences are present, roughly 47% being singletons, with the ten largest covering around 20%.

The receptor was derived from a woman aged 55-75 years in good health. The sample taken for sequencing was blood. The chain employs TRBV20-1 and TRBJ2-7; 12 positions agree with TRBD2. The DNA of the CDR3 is TGCAGTGCTAGAGATGAATCCCCAGGACTAGCGGGGAGGGAGCAGTACTTC. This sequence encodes CSARDESPGLAGREQYF.